This T cell receptor (beta chain) came from a study of T cell repertoires in cytomegalovirus infection. Study summary: An indication of both CMV infection and matching HLA type came from public TCR beta signatures.

Each CDR3 protein gets one entry after TCRdb re-called the reads with MiXCR. The data contain about 260,000 distinct CDR3 sequences, about 13% of them singletons. This clonotype came up many times. The germline V and J ends were trimmed by 2 bases and 3 bases, with 11 bases remaining between them. The CDR3 runs 13 residues. Germline V lookup: CDR1 DFQATT, CDR2 SNEGSKA (reference sequence). The source material was PBMCs. The chain employs TRBV20-1 and TRBJ2-7; no reliable D call. The origin of this receptor is a human donor in good health (CMV status not recorded). Some clones in this sample may be carry-over from other donors' samples. The CDR3 sequence: CSARSSLGYEQYF. CDR3 DNA: TGCAGTGCTAGAAGCTCGTTGGGCTACGAGCAGTACTTC.